The 9 T cell receptor beta chains in this list originate from one sample, sequenced in a study of T cells in Graves' hyperthyroidism and ophthalmopathy. TCR beta CDR3 regions were amplified from RNA. The HTBI primer set was used in a first-round RT-PCR of the TCR CDR3. TCRdb re-called the multiplex PCR reads through MiXCR, storing one row per CDR3 protein. The sample records approximately 600,000 distinct CDR3 sequences, more than 13% being singletons. The source material was blood. The receptors stem from a woman between 18 and 30 years old with Graves' ophthalmopathy.

The J gene is TRBJ2-1, the V gene TRBV4-1; 7 nucleotides match TRBD2. The CDR3 contains 16 residues. V lost 4 bases and J lost 7; bases outside the gene matches: 13. Germline CDR1 MGHRA, CDR2 YSYEKL. The CDR3, as DNA: TGCGCCAGCAGCCCAAGTCCCCGCGGGAGCGTAAATGAGCAGTTCTTC. Its protein is CASSPSPRGSVNEQFF.

In its sample, this clonotype was seen a few times. The rearrangement links TRBV6-1 to TRBJ2-1; TRBD2 aligns across 12 bases. With 7 bases clipped from V and 7 bases from J, the junction kept 8 bases outside the gene matches. Looked up from germline, CDR1 is MNHNS and CDR2 is SASEGT. The CDR3 runs 15 residues. CDR3 nucleotides: TGTGCCAGCAAAGGACTAGCGGGATTGTGGAATGAGCAGTTCTTC. It specifies CASKGLAGLWNEQFF.

Many counts were recorded for this clonotype. The rearrangement joins TRBV7-2 to TRBJ2-3; no firm D call. The CDR3 loop spans 16 amino acids. The germline V gene has CDR1 SGHTA and CDR2 FQGNSA. Trimming stripped 1 base from V and 5 bases from J, with 16 bases between. CDR3 protein: CASSLVGGYLGDTQYF. As DNA, the CDR3 is TGTGCCAGCAGCTTAGTCGGCGGCTATCTCGGAGATACGCAGTATTTT.

This clonotype was seen repeatedly, ten times or more. The rearrangement joins TRBV12-3 or TRBV12-4 to TRBJ1-1; 7 bases fit TRBD1. J was trimmed by 0 bases and V by 6 bases; bases with no gene match: 16. The CDR3 extends over 18 amino acids. The CDR3 reads CASRGAGGKHGMNTEAFF. The CDR3 nucleotides read TGTGCCAGCAGAGGGGCAGGGGGTAAACATGGCATGAACACTGAAGCTTTCTTT.

This clonotype has a count of ten or more. V and J are TRBV7-2 and TRBJ2-7; TRBD1 matches at 8 bases. The junction had 4 bases not matched to a gene; V was cut back by 0 bases and J by 3 bases. Per germline, CDR1 SGHTA and CDR2 FQGNSA. CDR3 length: 15 amino acids. The DNA of the CDR3 is TGTGCCAGCAGCTTAGCCCTAGGACAGGGCTACGAGCAGTACTTC. This codes for CASSLALGQGYEQYF. Variable domain in full (rest from reference TRBV7-2 and TRBJ2-7): GAGVSQSPSNKVTEKGKDVELRCDPISGHTALYWYRQSLGQGLEFLIYFQGNSAPDKSGLPSDRFSAERTGGSVSTLTIQRTQQEDSAVYLCASSLALGQGYEQYFGPGTRLTVT.

This clonotype was counted at least ten times. V usage is TRBV6-1 and J usage is TRBJ2-1; 8 bases line up with TRBD2. CDR3 size: 18 residues. CDR1 and CDR2 from the germline V gene are MNHNS and SASEGT. With 7 bases clipped from V and 2 bases from J, the junction kept 16 bases outside the gene matches. The CDR3 coding sequence is TGTGCCAGCACCCGGGGGGCTAGCGGGTCCCACCCCTACAATGAGCAGTTCTTC. Protein product: CASTRGASGSHPYNEQFF.

Ten or more counts support this clonotype. The chain joins TRBV9 to TRBJ2-7; 10 bases agree with TRBD1. V lost 4 bases to trimming and J lost 1 base; unmatched junction nucleotides: 8. CDR3 length: 16 amino acids. Germline values: CDR1 SGDLS, CDR2 YYNGEE. Written as DNA, the CDR3 is TGTGCCAGCAGCACCCGACAGGGGGCTAGGTCCTACGAGCAGTACTTC. Protein product: CASSTRQGARSYEQYF.

This clonotype was recorded once. This sequence joins TRBV6-1 and TRBJ1-5, with unresolved D. The CDR3 contains 13 residues. Germline lookup yields CDR1 MNHNS and CDR2 SASEGT. Trimming pared 4 bases from V and 5 bases from J, leaving 9 bases between. The CDR3 DNA reads TGTGCCAGCAGTGTGGGCACAGATCAGCCCCAGCATTTT. It encodes CASSVGTDQPQHF.

In its sample, this clonotype was seen many times. CDR3 residues: CASSPEGAVQPQHF. CDR3 coding DNA: TGTGCCAGCTCACCTGAGGGGGCGGTTCAGCCCCAGCATTTT. V gene TRBV18 combines with J gene TRBJ1-5, with TRBD1 matching over 7 bases. This CDR3 contains 14 residues. The trim removed 3 bases at V and 6 bases at J, leaving 5 bases unmatched. Per the germline V gene, CDR1 is KGHSH and CDR2 is LQKENI.